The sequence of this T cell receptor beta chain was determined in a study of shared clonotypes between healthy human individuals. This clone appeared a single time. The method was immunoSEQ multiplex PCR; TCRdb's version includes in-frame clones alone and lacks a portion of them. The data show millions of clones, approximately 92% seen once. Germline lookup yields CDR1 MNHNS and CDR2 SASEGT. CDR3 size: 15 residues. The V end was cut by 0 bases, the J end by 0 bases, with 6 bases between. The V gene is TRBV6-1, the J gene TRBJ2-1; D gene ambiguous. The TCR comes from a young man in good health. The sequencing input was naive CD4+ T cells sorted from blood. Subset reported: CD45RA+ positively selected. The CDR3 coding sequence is TGTGCCAGCAGTGAAGCGGAGAGCTCCTACAATGAGCAGTTCTTC. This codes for CASSEAESSYNEQFF.